The TCR beta chain under discussion was sequenced for a study of OX40 agonist ivuxolimab in advanced cancers. Study overall: At 0.01 to 10 mg/kg, ivuxolimab was administered intravenously to patients every 2 weeks.

The CDR3 runs 14 residues. Germline CDR1 is SGHTA and CDR2 is FQGTGA. With 1 base removed from V and 7 bases from J, the gap between germline ends came to 8 bases. TCRdb's copy holds only in-frame clones and misses some; the assay was immunoSEQ multiplex PCR. The sample gives about 68,000 clones, roughly nine tenths of which show up once; just over 0.3% is in the top ten. The chain is built from TRBV7-3 and TRBJ1-6; D remains unclear. The sequence was collected from an adult with an advanced solid tumor such as melanoma, head and neck, liver or kidney cancer. Here the sequenced sample was CD4+ or CD8+ T cells sorted from blood, taken in a trial of the OX40 agonist ivuxolimab. The chain's CDR3 is CASSLNGNNSPLHF. CDR3 sequence (DNA): TGTGCCAGCAGCTTAAACGGAAACAATTCACCCCTCCACTTT.